This T cell receptor (beta chain) is from a study of cytomegalovirus exposure and HLA in healthy donors. Amplification used 60 Vbeta primers and 13 Jbeta primers. Repertoires were generated with immunoSEQ multiplex PCR, while TCRdb's copy carries only in-frame clones and drops some. The data show 200,000 to 300,000 clones, 84% seen once. This clone has a handful of counts. CDR1 and CDR2 from the germline V gene are MNHNY and SVGAGI (reference sequence). CDR3 length: 15 amino acids. The V end was cut by 2 bases, the J end by 2 bases, with 13 bases between. This sequence originates from a woman aged 40 to 50 in good health and CMV-seropositive. The chain employs TRBV6-6 and TRBJ2-7; D possibly corresponds to TRBD2 (5 bases). Sequencing used PBMCs. CDR3 in amino acids: CASSYRETTTYEQYF. The CDR3 DNA follows: TGTGCCAGCAGTTACCGGGAAACCACTACCTACGAGCAGTACTTC.